This TCR beta chain is from a study of neurological immune-mediated disorders. Germline CDR1 and CDR2: MNHEY and SMNVEV (reference sequence). The V gene end was trimmed by 6 bases and the J gene end by 1 base; junction bases not matched to a gene: 4. This CDR3 is built from 17 residues. Study results and caveats: Expanded clones shared no identical CDR3 amino acid sequences across subjects, which suggested private TCR-beta repertoires in all groups.

As to time point: longitudinal time-point 3. It was from 2 million PBMCs stored at -80 C that the unsorted libraries were obtained. This clonotype was counted many times. Its matching antigen is unknown. cDNA synthesis was performed by 5'RACE with 10-nucleotide random UMIs. MiXCR, applied by TCRdb to the 5' RACE reads, yields one record per CDR3 protein. Among about 53,000 distinct CDR3 sequences listed, 7.5% to 9.5% were seen once. The chain joins TRBV27 to TRBJ2-1; 15 positions match TRBD2. This clonotype originated in a woman aged 40 to 55 in good health. Input material: PBMCs. The DNA for the CDR3 is TGTGCCAGCAGACGGGGGACTAGCGGGAGGTCCTACAATGAGCAGTTCTTC. This encodes CASRRGTSGRSYNEQFF.